Below are 21 T cell receptor beta chains sequenced from a single sample in a study of T cell responses to AZD1222 COVID-19 vaccine. The table came from immunoSEQ multiplex PCR; TCRdb's copy has only in-frame clones and leaves some out. In the table there are 75,000 to 95,000 clones, around nine tenths of which are singletons. Specimen: peripheral blood, collected on day 0 of AZD1222 vaccination. The origin of the receptors is an adult in good health.

This rearrangement joins TRBV7-2 to TRBJ2-7; tentatively, D is TRBD1 or TRBD2 (5 bases each). The CDR3 is 13 residues long. Between the trimmed V and J ends, which lost 8 bases and 5 bases, there was a span of 16 bases. Germline V gives CDR1 SGHTA, CDR2 FQGNSA. CDR3 nucleotide sequence: TGTGCCAGCCGGCGAGGGGTCCTGGACGAGCAGTACTTC. It codes for CASRRGVLDEQYF.

The CDR3 coding sequence is TGTGCCAGTAAAATACGAGCATCGGGCACTGAAGCTTTCTTT. Encoded protein: CASKIRASGTEAFF. The V and J genes are TRBV19 and TRBJ1-1, with D hard to call. Per germline, CDR1 LNHDA and CDR2 SQIVND (reference sequence). The CDR3 sequence is 14 residues long. Between the trimmed V and J ends, which lost 7 bases and 4 bases, there was a span of 16 bases.

The chain employs TRBV5-1 and TRBJ1-1; D remains unclear. The V gene lost 0 bases and the J gene lost 4 bases, with 10 bases spanning the gap. The CDR3 consists of 14 residues. CDR1 and CDR2 from the germline V gene are SGHRS and YFSETQ. This CDR3 reads CASSLAAGSTEAFF. CDR3 nucleotide sequence: TGCGCCAGCAGCTTGGCGGCGGGGTCCACTGAAGCTTTCTTT.

The chain uses TRBV2 and TRBJ2-7; D gene uncertain. There are 13 residues in the CDR3. CDR1 and CDR2 from the germline V gene are SNHLY and FYNNEI. The V gene lost 2 bases and the J gene lost 3 bases, with 8 bases spanning the gap. Here the CDR3 reads CASSEWWSYEQYF. The CDR3, as DNA: TGTGCCAGCAGTGAATGGTGGAGCTACGAGCAGTACTTC.

This clone was seen a handful of times. The J gene is TRBJ1-3, the V gene TRBV3-1 (or the pseudogene TRBV3-2), with D possibly matching TRBD1 (6 bases). The V end lost 5 bases, the J end lost 2 bases, and 16 bases lay between the germline ends. Germline V CDR1 and CDR2: LGHDT, YNNKEL (reference sequence). The CDR3 loop spans 16 amino acids. In DNA form, the CDR3 reads TGTGCCAGCAGCTGGCGCGGGGGGCGGGCTGGAAACACCATATATTTT. It encodes CASSWRGGRAGNTIYF.

The rearrangement joins TRBV11-2 to TRBJ2-1, with a possible D match to TRBD2 (6 bases). The germline CDR1 and CDR2 sequences are SGHAT and FQNNGV. V was clipped by 5 bases and J by 7 bases, with 15 bases between them. The CDR3 is made up of 14 amino acids. The CDR3 DNA reads as TGTGCCAGCAGCATCGGGACTGCTGGGAATGAGCAGTTCTTC. Translating it yields CASSIGTAGNEQFF.

The CDR3 bases are TGTGCCAGCAGAGGGGACAGGACATACGAGCAGTACTTC. Encoded protein: CASRGDRTYEQYF. This chain links TRBV2 with TRBJ2-7, with 8 positions matching TRBD1. Germline CDR1 is SNHLY and CDR2 is FYNNEI. V was pared by 6 bases and J by 4 bases, with 5 bases of the junction left unmatched. The CDR3 is 13 residues long.

The rearrangement uses TRBV9 and TRBJ1-3; D possibly corresponds to TRBD1 (5 bases). V lost 0 bases and J 0 bases, leaving 10 bases between the germline ends. The germline V gene encodes CDR1 SGDLS and CDR2 YYNGEE. The CDR3 runs to 16 residues. The CDR3 coding sequence is TGTGCCAGCAGCGTAGCAGGGCCCCTCTCTGGAAACACCATATATTTT. It codes for CASSVAGPLSGNTIYF.

The chain uses TRBV7-9 and TRBJ1-2; D not certain. The V end was cut by 1 base, the J end by 6 bases, with 6 bases between. Germline CDR1 SEHNR, CDR2 FQNEAQ (reference sequence). The CDR3 consists of 12 residues. The CDR3 DNA reads TGTGCCAGCAGCTTAGACACAAATGGCTACACCTTC. It yields the protein CASSLDTNGYTF.

CDR3 coding DNA: TGTGCCAGCAGCTCGAAATCAGGGGGAATCCAGTACTTC. It translates to CASSSKSGGIQYF. The rearrangement joins TRBV9 to TRBJ2-5; 7 bases agree with TRBD1. The V segment lost 4 bases and the J segment 10 bases; nucleotides outside the gene matches: 10. Germline V lookup: CDR1 SGDLS, CDR2 YYNGEE. The CDR3 consists of 13 residues. The whole variable domain, remainder taken from reference TRBV9 and TRBJ2-5, is DSGVTQTPKHLITATGQRVTLRCSPRSGDLSVYWYQQSLDQGLQFLIQYYNGEERAKGNILERFSAQQFPDLHSELNLSSLELGDSALYFCASSSKSGGIQYFGPGTRLLVL.

This chain joins TRBV7-3 and TRBJ2-2, with D perhaps TRBD1 (6 bases). CDR3 length equals 13 residues. The germline CDR1 and CDR2 sequences are SGHTA and FQGTGA. Trimming removed 5 bases at V and 4 bases at J, with 8 bases between. As DNA, the CDR3 is TGTGCCAGCAGCAGGGGGACCACCGGGGAGCTGTTTTTT. Translated, it gives CASSRGTTGELFF.

In this sample, this clone turned up once. The chain carries TRBV5-6 and TRBJ1-1; D gene uncertain. The CDR3 is made up of 16 amino acids. Trimming left V 3 bases short and J 0 bases short, with 15 bases between. Germline V gene sequence: CDR1 SGHDT, CDR2 YYEEEE. CDR3 region: CASSYPPPNMNTEAFF. The DNA of the CDR3 is TGTGCCAGCAGCTATCCCCCCCCGAACATGAACACTGAAGCTTTCTTT. Full variable domain (remainder filled in from reference TRBV5-6 and TRBJ1-1): DAGVTQSPTHLIKTRGQQVTLRCSPKSGHDTVSWYQQALGQGPQFIFQYYEEEERQRGNFPDRFSGHQFPNYSSELNVNALLLGDSALYLCASSYPPPNMNTEAFFGQGTRLTVV.

The rearrangement joins TRBV27 to TRBJ1-5, with D possibly matching TRBD1 (6 bases). Germline lookup yields CDR1 MNHEY and CDR2 SMNVEV (reference sequence). Trimming pared 2 bases from V and 0 bases from J, leaving 14 bases between. The CDR3 contains 17 residues. CDR3 protein: CASSLTGGRGSNQPQHF. CDR3 DNA sequence: TGTGCCAGCAGTTTAACGGGGGGCCGAGGTAGCAATCAGCCCCAGCATTTT.

V usage is TRBV28 and J usage is TRBJ1-3; no definite D call. Trimming removed 6 bases from V and 3 bases from J, with 6 bases in between. The CDR3 consists of 12 residues. In germline, CDR1 is MDHEN, CDR2 SYDVKM. DNA for the CDR3: TGTGCCAGCAGGGTTGGTGGAAACACCATATATTTT. This encodes CASRVGGNTIYF.

The chain carries TRBV4-1 and TRBJ2-3; no reliable D call. CDR3 size: 13 residues. The V and J ends lost 0 bases and 2 bases respectively, with 3 bases between them. Per the germline V gene, CDR1 is MGHRA and CDR2 is YSYEKL. Here the CDR3 reads CASSQEDTDTQYF. As DNA, the CDR3 is TGCGCCAGCAGCCAAGAAGACACAGATACGCAGTATTTT.

This clone has just one count. The chain has TRBV29-1 and TRBJ1-4, with 7 bases aligning to TRBD1. Trimming took 4 bases from V and 4 from J; bases not matched to a gene: 6. This CDR3 region has 14 residues. Germline loops: CDR1 SQVTM, CDR2 ANQGSEA. CDR3 DNA: TGCAGCGTTGGTGACAGGGCCTATAATGAAAAACTGTTTTTT. This translates into CSVGDRAYNEKLFF.

The rearrangement joins TRBV2 to TRBJ2-5; D assignment may be TRBD1 or TRBD2 (6 bases each). Germline values: CDR1 SNHLY, CDR2 FYNNEI. Trimming pared 10 bases from V and 0 bases from J, leaving 18 bases between. The CDR3 runs to 15 residues. The CDR3 protein is CAIPHGGPYQETQYF. The CDR3 region has the DNA TGTGCCATCCCCCACGGGGGCCCCTACCAAGAGACCCAGTACTTC.

The genes are TRBV7-2 and TRBJ2-1; 9 bases line up with TRBD1. The germline CDR1 and CDR2 sequences are SGHTA and FQGNSA. This CDR3 is built from 15 residues. Trimming cost V 5 bases and J 6 bases; bases outside gene matches: 8. In nucleotides, the CDR3 is TGTGCCAGCAGCCCTGGGACAGGGCAGGGCAATGAGCAGTTCTTC. Protein sequence: CASSPGTGQGNEQFF. The variable domain in full, completed from reference TRBV7-2 and TRBJ2-1, reads GAGVSQSPSNKVTEKGKDVELRCDPISGHTALYWYRQSLGQGLEFLIYFQGNSAPDKSGLPSDRFSAERTGGSVSTLTIQRTQQEDSAVYLCASSPGTGQGNEQFFGPGTRLTVL.

V and J are TRBV5-6 and TRBJ1-2; D not certain. The CDR3 is 14 residues long. Germline V gives CDR1 SGHDT, CDR2 YYEEEE. Between the trimmed V and J ends, which lost 4 bases and 8 bases, there was a span of 18 bases. The CDR3 region has the DNA TGTGCCAGCAGCCCCGGGATCGGCGCTTGGGGCTACACCTTC. It specifies CASSPGIGAWGYTF.

The rearrangement uses TRBV7-2 and TRBJ2-3; D call uncertain. Germline assignment: CDR1 SGHTA and CDR2 FQGNSA. CDR3 size: 14 residues. Trimming removed 1 base from V and 0 bases from J, with 5 bases in between. CDR3 amino acids: CASSLVHSTDTQYF. The CDR3 coding sequence is TGTGCCAGCAGCTTAGTTCATAGCACAGATACGCAGTATTTT.

The chain carries TRBV7-2 and TRBJ2-4; perhaps TRBD1 as D (5 bases). This CDR3 contains 14 residues. CDR1 and CDR2 (germline): SGHTA, FQGNSA. V was pared by 5 bases and J by 0 bases, with 8 bases between. The CDR3 region has the DNA TGTGCCAGCAGCGCAGGGTTAGCCAAAAACATTCAGTACTTC. Encoded protein: CASSAGLAKNIQYF.